What follows are 14 T cell receptor beta chains derived from one specimen sequenced in a study of shared clonotypes between healthy human individuals. The method was immunoSEQ multiplex PCR; TCRdb's version includes in-frame clones alone and lacks a portion of them. The sample has fewer than 850,000 clones; about three quarters are singletons. The sample consisted of memory CD4+ T cells sorted from blood. Subset in this sample: CD45RA-negative fraction. The receptors were sampled from a woman younger than 45 in good health.

The rearrangement links TRBV2 to TRBJ1-4, with D unclear. CDR3 size: 11 residues. The germline gives CDR1 SNHLY, CDR2 FYNNEI. Trimming stripped 5 bases from V and 8 bases from J, with 6 bases between. The CDR3 loop is CASSSHEKLFF. CDR3 coding DNA: TGTGCCAGCAGTTCCCACGAAAAACTGTTTTTT.

This sequence joins TRBV27 and TRBJ2-3, with TRBD2 matching 9 bases. The germline V gene encodes CDR1 MNHEY and CDR2 SMNVEV (reference sequence). The ends lost 5 bases at V and 8 bases at J; junction bases unmatched: 11. CDR3 length: 15 amino acids. CDR3 in DNA: TGTGCCAGCAGTAGCCCGACTAGCGGATTCACTACGCAGTATTTT. It translates to CASSSPTSGFTTQYF.

CDR3 bases: TGTGCCAGCAGCGTCGGCGGGGGCGATGGTGAAGCTTTCTTT. The encoded protein is CASSVGGGDGEAFF. This chain uses TRBV9 with TRBJ1-1; D is perhaps TRBD1 (6 bases). Trimming left V 2 bases short and J 7 bases short, with 15 bases between. The CDR3 length is 14 residues. Germline CDR1 and CDR2: SGDLS and YYNGEE. Full variable domain (remainder filled in from reference TRBV9 and TRBJ1-1): DSGVTQTPKHLITATGQRVTLRCSPRSGDLSVYWYQQSLDQGLQFLIQYYNGEERAKGNILERFSAQQFPDLHSELNLSSLELGDSALYFCASSVGGGDGEAFFGQGTRLTVV.

The rearrangement uses TRBV28 and TRBJ1-5, with D possibly being TRBD1 (5 bases). Germline V gene sequence: CDR1 MDHEN, CDR2 SYDVKM. Trimming removed 5 bases from V and 7 bases from J, with 15 bases in between. The CDR3 runs to 14 residues. The CDR3 loop reads CASSRWRGEQPQHF. The CDR3 DNA follows: TGTGCCAGCAGTCGATGGAGGGGAGAACAGCCCCAGCATTTT.

The chain employs TRBV2 and TRBJ2-4, with D perhaps matching TRBD2 (6 bases). V was clipped by 8 bases and J by 3 bases, with 8 bases between them. The CDR3 totals 12 residues. Germline CDR1 SNHLY, CDR2 FYNNEI. The CDR3 coding sequence is TGTGCCAGCTGGGGGGACAAAAACATTCAGTACTTC. Translation gives CASWGDKNIQYF.

This rearrangement joins TRBV28 to TRBJ1-4; 8 nucleotides line up with TRBD1. The germline V gene encodes CDR1 MDHEN and CDR2 SYDVKM. The CDR3 has 13 residues. V lost 7 bases, J lost 7 bases, and 5 bases stayed unmatched. The CDR3 sequence is CASTTGGFEKLFF. The CDR3 coding sequence is TGTGCCAGCACAACAGGGGGTTTTGAAAAACTGTTTTTT.

The chain recombines TRBV6-5 with TRBJ1-6; D is ambiguous. The CDR3 is made up of 15 amino acids. The V and J ends lost 0 bases and 10 bases respectively, with 13 bases between them. Germline values: CDR1 MNHEY, CDR2 SVGAGI. The CDR3: CASSYSFLGRSPLHF. The CDR3 DNA follows: TGTGCCAGCAGTTACTCGTTCCTCGGCAGGTCACCCCTCCACTTT.

The rearrangement joins TRBV28 to TRBJ2-7; TRBD1 matches 7 bases. V gave up 6 bases and J gave up 0 bases; unmatched junction bases: 5. Germline lookup yields CDR1 MDHEN and CDR2 SYDVKM. This CDR3 region has 14 residues. The CDR3, as DNA: TGTGCCAGCAGCAGGGGACAGATCTCCTACGAGCAGTACTTC. Its translation: CASSRGQISYEQYF.

The V gene is TRBV6-1, the J gene TRBJ1-2, with a tentative D call TRBD1 (5 bases). From germline, CDR1 is MNHNS and CDR2 SASEGT. The ends were cut back, 7 bases at V and 7 bases at J, with 16 bases in the middle. This CDR3 has 13 residues. The CDR3 sequence: CASNPQGGFGYTF. CDR3 sequence (DNA): TGTGCCAGCAATCCCCAGGGAGGGTTTGGCTACACCTTC.

The chain carries TRBV4-2 and TRBJ2-3; no definite D call. V lost 0 bases, J lost 3 bases, and 7 bases lay in between. There are 14 residues in the CDR3. Germline lookup yields CDR1 LGHNA and CDR2 YNFKEQ. The CDR3 reads CASSQEETTDTQYF. The CDR3 DNA reads TGTGCCAGCAGCCAAGAGGAAACGACAGATACGCAGTATTTT.

To note about this clone: The sample contains more than one DNA sequence encoding this CDR3. The gene calls are TRBV28 and TRBJ2-2; TRBD1 matches at 7 bases. This CDR3 region has 14 residues. The ends lost 6 bases at V and 3 bases at J; junction bases unmatched: 4. Germline values: CDR1 MDHEN, CDR2 SYDVKM. The CDR3 loop reads CASRTGVDTGELFF. The DNA for the CDR3 is TGTGCCAGCAGAACAGGGGTGGACACCGGGGAGCTGTTTTTT.

The chain recombines TRBV10-3 with TRBJ2-6; D is uncertain. Germline V lookup: CDR1 ENHRY, CDR2 SYGVKD. The CDR3 is made up of 18 amino acids. Deletions cut 0 bases from V and 0 bases from J, with 12 bases between. CDR3 residues: CAISESPLLNSGANVLTF. The CDR3 nucleotides read TGTGCCATCAGTGAGTCTCCTTTGCTGAACTCTGGGGCCAACGTCCTGACTTTC.

Turning to this clone: Other DNA sequences in this specimen translate into the identical CDR3. The CDR3 reads CASSLDGETQYF. The CDR3 DNA sequence: TGCGCCAGCAGCTTGGACGGAGAGACCCAGTACTTC. The V call is TRBV5-1, the J call TRBJ2-5; D gene uncertain. The CDR3 loop spans 12 amino acids. The germline V and J ends were trimmed by 0 bases and 4 bases, with 4 bases remaining between them. CDR1 is SGHRS and CDR2 is YFSETQ in the germline V gene.

J is TRBJ2-1 and V is TRBV15; the D gene is possibly TRBD1 (5 bases). Deletions cut 5 bases from V and 7 bases from J, with 9 bases between. Germline CDR1 reads LNHNV; CDR2 reads YYDKDF (reference sequence). There are 12 residues in the CDR3. The CDR3 protein is CATSAPGNEQFF. CDR3 sequence (DNA): TGTGCCACCAGCGCGCCAGGGAATGAGCAGTTCTTC.